The T cell receptor beta chain under discussion was sequenced for a study of PD-1 blockade in mismatch repair-deficient tumors. Background on the study: Patients had around 12 mismatch repair-deficient cancer types, all previously treated and progressing.

Study-level points and caveats: Tumor-resident clones, often undetectable pretreatment in blood, expanded then contracted after pembrolizumab.

Sequenced by immunoSEQ multiplex PCR; TCRdb stores in-frame clones only, minus some. The sample includes about 100,000 clones, 82% of them seen just once. PCR or immunohistochemistry showed mismatch repair deficiency in every enrolled patient. TCRs were sequenced from three patients responding to pembrolizumab. For this clone: Antigen unknown.

This CDR3 has 14 amino acids. Germline V gives CDR1 SGDLS, CDR2 YYNGEE. The germline V and J ends were trimmed by 4 bases and 2 bases, with 12 bases remaining between them. This chain connects TRBV9 to TRBJ2-5, with D perhaps matching TRBD1 (5 bases). The sample in question was peripheral blood, obtained about 36 weeks after starting pembrolizumab. The receptor was derived from an adult with mismatch repair-deficient cancer. The CDR3 reads CASSPDSLQETQYF. In DNA form, the CDR3 reads TGTGCCAGCAGCCCTGACAGCCTACAAGAGACCCAGTACTTC.